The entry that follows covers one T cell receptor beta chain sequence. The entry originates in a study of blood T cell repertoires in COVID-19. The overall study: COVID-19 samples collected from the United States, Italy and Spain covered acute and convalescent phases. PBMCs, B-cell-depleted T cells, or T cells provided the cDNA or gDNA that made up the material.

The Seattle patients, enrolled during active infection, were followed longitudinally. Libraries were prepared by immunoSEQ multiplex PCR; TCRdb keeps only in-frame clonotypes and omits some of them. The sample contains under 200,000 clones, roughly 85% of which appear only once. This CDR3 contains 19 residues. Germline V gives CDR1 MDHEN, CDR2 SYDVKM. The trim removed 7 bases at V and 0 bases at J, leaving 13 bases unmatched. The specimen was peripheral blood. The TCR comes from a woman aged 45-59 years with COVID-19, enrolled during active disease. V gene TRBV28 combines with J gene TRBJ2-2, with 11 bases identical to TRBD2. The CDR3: CASIYKPGTSGSNTGELFF. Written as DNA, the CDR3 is TGTGCCAGCATATACAAACCCGGGACTAGCGGTTCGAACACCGGGGAGCTGTTTTTT.